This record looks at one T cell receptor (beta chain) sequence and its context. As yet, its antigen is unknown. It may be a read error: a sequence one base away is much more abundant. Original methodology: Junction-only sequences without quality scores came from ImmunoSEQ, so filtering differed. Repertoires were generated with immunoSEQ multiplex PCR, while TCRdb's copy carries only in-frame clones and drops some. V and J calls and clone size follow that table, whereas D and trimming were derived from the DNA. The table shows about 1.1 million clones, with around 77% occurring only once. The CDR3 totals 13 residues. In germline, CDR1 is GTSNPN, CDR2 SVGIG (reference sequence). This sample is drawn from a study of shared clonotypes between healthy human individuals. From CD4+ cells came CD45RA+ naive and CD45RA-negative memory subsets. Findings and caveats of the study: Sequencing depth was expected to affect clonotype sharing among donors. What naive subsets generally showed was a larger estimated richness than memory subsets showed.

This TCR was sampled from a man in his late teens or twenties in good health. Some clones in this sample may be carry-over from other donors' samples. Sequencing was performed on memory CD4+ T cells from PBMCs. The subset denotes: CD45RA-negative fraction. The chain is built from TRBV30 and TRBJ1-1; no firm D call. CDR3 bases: TGTGACTGGCGGATGAACATGAACACTGAAGCTTTCTTT. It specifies CDWRMNMNTEAFF.